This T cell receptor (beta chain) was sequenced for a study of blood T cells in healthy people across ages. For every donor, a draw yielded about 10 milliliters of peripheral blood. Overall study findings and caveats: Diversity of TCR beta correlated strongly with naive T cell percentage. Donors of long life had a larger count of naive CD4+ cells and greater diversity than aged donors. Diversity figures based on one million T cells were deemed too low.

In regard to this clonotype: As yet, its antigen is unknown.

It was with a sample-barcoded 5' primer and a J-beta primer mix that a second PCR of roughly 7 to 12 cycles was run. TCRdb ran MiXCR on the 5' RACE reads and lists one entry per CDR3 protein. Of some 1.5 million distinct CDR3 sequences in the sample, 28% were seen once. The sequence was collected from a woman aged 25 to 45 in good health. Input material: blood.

The CDR3 bases are TGTGCCAGCAGCTCCTGGGGGAGACGATACACTGAAGCTTTCTTT. It specifies CASSSWGRRYTEAFF. This chain uses TRBV7-2 with TRBJ1-1; D perhaps matches TRBD1 (5 bases). Between the trimmed V and J ends, which lost 4 bases and 3 bases, there was a span of 15 bases. Germline CDR1 SGHTA, CDR2 FQGNSA. This CDR3 comprises 15 residues.